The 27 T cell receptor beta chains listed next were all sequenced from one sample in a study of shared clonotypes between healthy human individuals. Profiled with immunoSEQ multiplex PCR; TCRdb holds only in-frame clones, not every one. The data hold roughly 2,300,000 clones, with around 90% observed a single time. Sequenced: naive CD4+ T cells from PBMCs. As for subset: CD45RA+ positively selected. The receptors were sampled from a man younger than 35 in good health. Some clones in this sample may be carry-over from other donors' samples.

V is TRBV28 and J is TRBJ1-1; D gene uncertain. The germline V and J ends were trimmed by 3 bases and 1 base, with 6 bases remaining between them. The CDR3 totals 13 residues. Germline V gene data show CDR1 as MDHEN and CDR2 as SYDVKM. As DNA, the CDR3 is TGTGCCAGCAGTTTTAACAGGAACACTGAAGCTTTCTTT. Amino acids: CASSFNRNTEAFF. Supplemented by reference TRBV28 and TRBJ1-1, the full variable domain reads DVKVTQSSRYLVKRTGEKVFLECVQDMDHENMFWYRQDPGLGLRLIYFSYDVKMKEKGDIPEGYSVSREKKERFSLILESASTNQTSMYLCASSFNRNTEAFFGQGTRLTVV.

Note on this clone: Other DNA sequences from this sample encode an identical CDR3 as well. The CDR3 DNA sequence: TGTGCCAGCAGCGTAGGTCGGAGCTCCTACGAGCAGTACTTC. Its translation is CASSVGRSSYEQYF. This chain links TRBV9 with TRBJ2-7; D is undetermined. Trimming left V 0 bases short and J 0 bases short, with 7 bases between. Germline values: CDR1 SGDLS, CDR2 YYNGEE. The CDR3 consists of 14 residues.

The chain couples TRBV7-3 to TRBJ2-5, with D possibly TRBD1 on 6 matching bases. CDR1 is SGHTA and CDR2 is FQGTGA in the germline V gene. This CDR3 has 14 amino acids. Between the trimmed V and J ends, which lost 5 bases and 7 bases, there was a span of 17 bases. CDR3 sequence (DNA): TGTGCCAGCAGCCCCGCCGACAGGTTCGGGACCCAGTACTTC. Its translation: CASSPADRFGTQYF.

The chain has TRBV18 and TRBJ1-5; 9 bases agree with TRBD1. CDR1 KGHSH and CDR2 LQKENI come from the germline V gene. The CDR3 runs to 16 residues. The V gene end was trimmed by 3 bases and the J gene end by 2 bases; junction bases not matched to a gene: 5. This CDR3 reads CASSPTRTGGNQPQHF. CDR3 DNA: TGTGCCAGCTCACCTACAAGGACAGGGGGCAATCAGCCCCAGCATTTT. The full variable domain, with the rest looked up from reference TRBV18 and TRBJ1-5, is NAGVMQNPRHLVRRRGQEARLRCSPMKGHSHVYWYRQLPEEGLKFMVYLQKENIIDESGMPKERFSAEFPKEGPSILRIQQVVRGDSAAYFCASSPTRTGGNQPQHFGDGTRLSIL.

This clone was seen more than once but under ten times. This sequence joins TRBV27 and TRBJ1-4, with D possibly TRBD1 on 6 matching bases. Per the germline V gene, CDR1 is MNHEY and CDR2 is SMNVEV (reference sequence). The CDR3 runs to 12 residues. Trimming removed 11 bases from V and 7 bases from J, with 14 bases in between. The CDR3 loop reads CARGGWCEKLFF. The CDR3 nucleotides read TGTGCCCGAGGGGGGTGGTGTGAAAAACTGTTTTTT.

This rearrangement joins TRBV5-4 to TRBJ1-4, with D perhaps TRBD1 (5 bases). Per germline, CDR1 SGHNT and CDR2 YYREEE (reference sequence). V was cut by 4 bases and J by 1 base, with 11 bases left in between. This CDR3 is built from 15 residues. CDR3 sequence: CASSGSTVTNEKLFF. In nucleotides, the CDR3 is TGTGCCAGCAGCGGATCGACAGTAACTAATGAAAAACTGTTTTTT. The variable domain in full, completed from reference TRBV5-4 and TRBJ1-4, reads ETGVTQSPTHLIKTRGQQVTLRCSSQSGHNTVSWYQQALGQGPQFIFQYYREEENGRGNFPPRFSGLQFPNYSSELNVNALELDDSALYLCASSGSTVTNEKLFFGSGTQLSVL.

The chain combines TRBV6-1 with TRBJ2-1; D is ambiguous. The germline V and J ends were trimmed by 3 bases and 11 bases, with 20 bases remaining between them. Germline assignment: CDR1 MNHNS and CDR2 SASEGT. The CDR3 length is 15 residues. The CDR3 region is CASSEPSLGRPKQFF. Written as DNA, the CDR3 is TGTGCCAGCAGTGAGCCGTCCTTGGGCAGACCCAAGCAGTTCTTC.

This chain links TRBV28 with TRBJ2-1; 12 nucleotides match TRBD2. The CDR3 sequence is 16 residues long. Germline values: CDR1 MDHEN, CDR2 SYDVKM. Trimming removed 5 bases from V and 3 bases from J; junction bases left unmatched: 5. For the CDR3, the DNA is TGTGCCAGCAGTAGAGGACTAGCGGGATACTACAATGAGCAGTTCTTC. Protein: CASSRGLAGYYNEQFF. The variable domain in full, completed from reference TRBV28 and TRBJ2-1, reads DVKVTQSSRYLVKRTGEKVFLECVQDMDHENMFWYRQDPGLGLRLIYFSYDVKMKEKGDIPEGYSVSREKKERFSLILESASTNQTSMYLCASSRGLAGYYNEQFFGPGTRLTVL.

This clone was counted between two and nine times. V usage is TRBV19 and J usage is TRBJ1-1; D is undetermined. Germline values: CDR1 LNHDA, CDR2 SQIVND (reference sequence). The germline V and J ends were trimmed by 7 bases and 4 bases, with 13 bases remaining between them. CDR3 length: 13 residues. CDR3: CASNPGVGTEAFF. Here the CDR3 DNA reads TGTGCCAGTAATCCCGGGGTGGGCACTGAAGCTTTCTTT.

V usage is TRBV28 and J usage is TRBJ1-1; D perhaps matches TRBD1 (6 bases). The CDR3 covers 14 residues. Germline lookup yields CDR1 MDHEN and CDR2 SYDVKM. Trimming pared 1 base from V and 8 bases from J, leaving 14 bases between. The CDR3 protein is CASSLSLRGREAFF. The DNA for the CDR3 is TGTGCCAGCAGTTTATCCCTCAGGGGCCGGGAAGCTTTCTTT.

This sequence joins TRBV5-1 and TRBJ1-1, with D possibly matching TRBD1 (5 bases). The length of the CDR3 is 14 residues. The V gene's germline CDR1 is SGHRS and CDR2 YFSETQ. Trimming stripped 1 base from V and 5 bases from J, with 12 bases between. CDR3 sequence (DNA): TGCGCCAGCAGCTTGATTGGGGGAGGAACTGAAGCTTTCTTT. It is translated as CASSLIGGGTEAFF.

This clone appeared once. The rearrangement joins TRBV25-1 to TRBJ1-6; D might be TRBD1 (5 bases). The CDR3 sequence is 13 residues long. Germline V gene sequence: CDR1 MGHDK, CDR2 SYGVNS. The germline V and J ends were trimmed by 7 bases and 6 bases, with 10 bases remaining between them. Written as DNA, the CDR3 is TGTGCCAGCATTGGTAGGGGTAATTCACCCCTCCACTTT. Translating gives CASIGRGNSPLHF.

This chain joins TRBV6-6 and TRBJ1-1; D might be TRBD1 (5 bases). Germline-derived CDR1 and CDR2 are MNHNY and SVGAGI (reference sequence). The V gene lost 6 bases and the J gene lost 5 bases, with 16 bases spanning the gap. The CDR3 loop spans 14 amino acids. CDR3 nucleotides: TGTGCCAGCAGGACGGGGCCAGGGTGGACTGAAGCTTTCTTT. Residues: CASRTGPGWTEAFF.

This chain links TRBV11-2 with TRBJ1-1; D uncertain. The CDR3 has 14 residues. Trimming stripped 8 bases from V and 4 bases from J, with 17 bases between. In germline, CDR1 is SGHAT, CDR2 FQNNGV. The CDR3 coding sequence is TGTGCCAGCCTCCCAGAGGGTTTAAGCACTGAAGCTTTCTTT. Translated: CASLPEGLSTEAFF. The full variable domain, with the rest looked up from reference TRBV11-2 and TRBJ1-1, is EAGVAQSPRYKIIEKRQSVAFWCNPISGHATLYWYQQILGQGPKLLIQFQNNGVVDDSQLPKDRFSAERLKGVDSTLKIQPAKLEDSAVYLCASLPEGLSTEAFFGQGTRLTVV.

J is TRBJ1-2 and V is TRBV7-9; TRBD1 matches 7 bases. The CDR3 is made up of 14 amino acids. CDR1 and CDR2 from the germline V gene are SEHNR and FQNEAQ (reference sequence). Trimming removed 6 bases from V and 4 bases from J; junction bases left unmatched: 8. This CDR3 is CASSSNRGGYGYTF. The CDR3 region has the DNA TGTGCCAGCAGTTCTAACAGGGGAGGCTATGGCTACACCTTC.

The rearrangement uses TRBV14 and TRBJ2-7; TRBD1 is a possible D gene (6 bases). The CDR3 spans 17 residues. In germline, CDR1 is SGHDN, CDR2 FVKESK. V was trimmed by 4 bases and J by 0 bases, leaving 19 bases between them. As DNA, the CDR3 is TGTGCCAGCAGCCGAGCGGTCCGTCCAGGGGCCTCCTACGAGCAGTACTTC. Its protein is CASSRAVRPGASYEQYF.

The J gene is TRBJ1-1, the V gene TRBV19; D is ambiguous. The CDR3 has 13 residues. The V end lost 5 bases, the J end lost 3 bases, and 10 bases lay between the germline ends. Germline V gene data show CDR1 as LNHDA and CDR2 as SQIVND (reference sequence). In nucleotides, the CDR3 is TGTGCCAGTAGTCAAAGGGCGGACACTGAAGCTTTCTTT. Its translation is CASSQRADTEAFF.

The CDR3 sequence is CASRNQGGGETQYF. The CDR3 bases are TGTGCCAGCAGGAATCAGGGGGGAGGGGAGACCCAGTACTTC. This chain uses TRBV28 with TRBJ2-5; D could derive from TRBD1 or TRBD2 (7 bases each). Trimming stripped 6 bases from V and 5 bases from J, with 16 bases between. The CDR3 length is 14 residues. The V gene's germline CDR1 is MDHEN and CDR2 SYDVKM.

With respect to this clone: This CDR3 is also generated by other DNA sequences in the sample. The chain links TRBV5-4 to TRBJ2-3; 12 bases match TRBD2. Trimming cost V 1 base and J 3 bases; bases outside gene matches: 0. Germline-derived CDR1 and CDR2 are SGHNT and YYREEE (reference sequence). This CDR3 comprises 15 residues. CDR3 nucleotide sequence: TGTGCCAGCAGCTTGCTAGCGGGAGGGACAGATACGCAGTATTTT. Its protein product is CASSLLAGGTDTQYF. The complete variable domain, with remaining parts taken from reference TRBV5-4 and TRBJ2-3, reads ETGVTQSPTHLIKTRGQQVTLRCSSQSGHNTVSWYQQALGQGPQFIFQYYREEENGRGNFPPRFSGLQFPNYSSELNVNALELDDSALYLCASSLLAGGTDTQYFGPGTRLTVL.

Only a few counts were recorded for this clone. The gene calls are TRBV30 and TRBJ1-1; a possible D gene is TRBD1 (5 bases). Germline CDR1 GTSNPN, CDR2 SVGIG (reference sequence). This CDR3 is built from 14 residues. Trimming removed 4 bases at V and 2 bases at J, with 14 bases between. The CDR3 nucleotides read TGTGCCTGGACGCGGGGAGGGGTAAACACTGAAGCTTTCTTT. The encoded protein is CAWTRGGVNTEAFF.

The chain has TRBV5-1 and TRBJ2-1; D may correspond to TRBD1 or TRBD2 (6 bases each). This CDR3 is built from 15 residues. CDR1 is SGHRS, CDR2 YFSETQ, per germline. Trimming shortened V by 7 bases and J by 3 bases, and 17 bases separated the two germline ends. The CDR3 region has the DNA TGCGCCAGCGGTATAGTCGGGGGCGTCTACAATGAGCAGTTCTTC. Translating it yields CASGIVGGVYNEQFF. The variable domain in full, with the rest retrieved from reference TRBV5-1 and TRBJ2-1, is KAGVTQTPRYLIKTRGQQVTLSCSPISGHRSVSWYQQTPGQGLQFLFEYFSETQRNKGNFPGRFSGRQFSNSRSEMNVSTLELGDSALYLCASGIVGGVYNEQFFGPGTRLTVL.

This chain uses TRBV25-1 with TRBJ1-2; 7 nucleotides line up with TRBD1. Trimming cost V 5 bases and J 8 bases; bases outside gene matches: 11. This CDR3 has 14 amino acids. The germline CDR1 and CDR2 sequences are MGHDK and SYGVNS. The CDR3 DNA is TGTGCCAGCAGTCCCCCCGGGACAGAACAGGGCTACACCTTC. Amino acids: CASSPPGTEQGYTF.

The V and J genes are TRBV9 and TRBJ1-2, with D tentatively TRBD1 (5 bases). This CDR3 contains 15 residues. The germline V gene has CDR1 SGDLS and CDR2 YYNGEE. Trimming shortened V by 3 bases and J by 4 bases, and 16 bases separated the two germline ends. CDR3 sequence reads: CASSEDGTRGYGYTF. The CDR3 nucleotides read TGTGCCAGCAGCGAAGACGGGACGAGAGGCTATGGCTACACCTTC.

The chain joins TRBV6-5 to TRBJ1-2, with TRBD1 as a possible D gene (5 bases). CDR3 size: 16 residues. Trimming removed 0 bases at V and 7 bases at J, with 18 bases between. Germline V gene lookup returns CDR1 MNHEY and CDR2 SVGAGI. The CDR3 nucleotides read TGTGCCAGCAGTTACTCGATCGTAGGGGTTGGAAGTGGCTACACCTTC. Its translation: CASSYSIVGVGSGYTF.

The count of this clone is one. The CDR3 is CASSLEGSRGRLNTEAFF. The CDR3 DNA follows: TGCGCCAGCAGCTTGGAAGGTAGTCGGGGCAGATTGAACACTGAAGCTTTCTTT. The chain employs TRBV5-1 and TRBJ1-1; tentatively, D is TRBD1 (5 bases). The V end was cut by 0 bases, the J end by 0 bases, with 18 bases between. The germline gives CDR1 SGHRS, CDR2 YFSETQ. The CDR3 extends over 18 amino acids. Using reference TRBV5-1 and TRBJ1-1 for the parts outside the CDR3, the full variable domain is KAGVTQTPRYLIKTRGQQVTLSCSPISGHRSVSWYQQTPGQGLQFLFEYFSETQRNKGNFPGRFSGRQFSNSRSEMNVSTLELGDSALYLCASSLEGSRGRLNTEAFFGQGTRLTVV.

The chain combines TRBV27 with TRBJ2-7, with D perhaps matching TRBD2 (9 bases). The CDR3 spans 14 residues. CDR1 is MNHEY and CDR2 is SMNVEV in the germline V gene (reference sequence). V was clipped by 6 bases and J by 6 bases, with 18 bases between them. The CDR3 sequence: CASRTGAGGGEQYF. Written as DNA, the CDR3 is TGTGCCAGCAGGACAGGGGCGGGGGGGGGCGAGCAGTACTTC.

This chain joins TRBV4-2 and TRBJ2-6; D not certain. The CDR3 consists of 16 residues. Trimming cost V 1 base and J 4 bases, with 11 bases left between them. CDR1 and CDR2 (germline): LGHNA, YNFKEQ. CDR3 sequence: CASSQVRPSGANVLTF. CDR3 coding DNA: TGTGCCAGCAGCCAAGTTCGGCCTTCAGGGGCCAACGTCCTGACTTTC.